This T cell receptor (beta chain) comes out of a study of shared clonotypes between healthy human individuals. Points from the study as a whole: Unshared clonotypes carried lower generation probabilities than those common to all four donors.

Looked up from germline, CDR1 is SEHNR and CDR2 is FQNEAQ (reference sequence). This CDR3 has 12 residues. After removal of 5 bases from V and 11 bases from J, the junction contained 7 bases not matched to a gene. This clone was detected a few times. No antigen is known for it. Naive CD8 cells, CD45RO-negative and positively selected for CCR7, excluded terminally differentiated effector memory CD45RA+ cells. TCRdb's table, derived via immunoSEQ multiplex PCR, lists solely in-frame clones and lacks some. The table shows about 2.2 million clones, with approximately 94% occurring only once. The gene calls are TRBV7-9 and TRBJ1-1; 8 bases match TRBD1. Material for sequencing was naive CD8+ T cells from PBMCs. The sequence derives from a man between 18 and 35 years old in good health. Some clones in this sample may be carry-over from other donors' samples. The CDR3 here is CASSPGGAGAFF. The CDR3 DNA is TGTGCCAGCAGCCCAGGGGGCGCAGGGGCTTTCTTT.